This TCR beta chain was observed in a study of OX40 agonist ivuxolimab in advanced cancers. Study findings and constraints: Within 6 weeks, CD4+ and CD8+ blood T cells expanded clonally at 0.1 to 3.0 mg/kg.

TCRdb keeps only in-frame clones here, not all; method: immunoSEQ multiplex PCR. Here the sample spans approximately 91,000 clones, around nine tenths being singletons. A note on this clone: Its antigen is unidentified.

CDR3 length: 13 residues. Per germline, CDR1 SGHTS and CDR2 YDEGEE. The ends were cut back, 1 base at V and 6 bases at J, with 10 bases in the middle. This clonotype was sampled from an adult with an advanced solid tumor such as melanoma, head and neck, liver or kidney cancer. Sample: CD4+ or CD8+ T cells sorted from blood, taken in a trial of the OX40 agonist ivuxolimab. The chain combines TRBV5-8 with TRBJ1-2, with D tentatively TRBD1 (5 bases). Here the CDR3 DNA reads TGTGCCAGCAGCTTGTGGGGACTCCATGGCTACACCTTC. Its protein product is CASSLWGLHGYTF.